The source of this TCR beta chain is a study of shared clonotypes between healthy human individuals. Trimming cost V 8 bases and J 2 bases, with 10 bases left between them. CDR1 and CDR2 (germline): MNHEY, SVGAGI. This CDR3 contains 13 residues. Every immunoSEQ plate was one replicate of a subset's evenly spread DNA. Assay: immunoSEQ multiplex PCR; the TCRdb copy retains only in-frame clones and omits some. Found here are a few million clones, more than 90% of them singletons; the top ten hold less than 0.15%. The receptor was isolated from a man between 18 and 35 years old in good health. V usage is TRBV6-5 and J usage is TRBJ1-5; tentative D call: TRBD1 (6 bases). Sequences were obtained from naive CD4+ T cells sorted from blood. Specified subset: CD45RA+ positively selected. CDR3 nucleotide sequence: TGTGCCAGCCAACAGGGTGGCAATCAGCCCCAGCATTTT. It yields the protein CASQQGGNQPQHF.